These 11 T cell receptor beta chains were sequenced from one sample in a study of neoadjuvant anti-PD-1 for oral cavity cancer. The repertoire was sequenced with immunoSEQ multiplex PCR; TCRdb's copy has only in-frame clones and lacks some. The table shows about 12,000 clones, with less than 70% occurring only once. Sequenced material: PBMCs, taken before nivolumab (anti-PD-1) treatment. The receptors shown here come from a person aged 40 to 85 with oral cavity squamous cell carcinoma.

The rearrangement links TRBV27 to TRBJ1-2; 8 bases line up with TRBD1. CDR3 size: 15 residues. J was trimmed by 3 bases and V by 3 bases; bases with no gene match: 6. Germline V gene lookup returns CDR1 MNHEY and CDR2 SMNVEV (reference sequence). CDR3 in DNA: TGTGCCAGCAGTTTCCTCCCGGGACAGGACTATGGCTACACCTTC. Residues: CASSFLPGQDYGYTF.

This chain links TRBV6-5 with TRBJ2-1, with a tentative D call TRBD1 (6 bases). Trimming shortened V by 2 bases and J by 11 bases, and 10 bases separated the two germline ends. CDR3 size: 12 residues. The germline gives CDR1 MNHEY, CDR2 SVGAGI. CDR3 loop: CASSYTGTKQFF. The CDR3 DNA reads TGTGCCAGCAGTTACACCGGGACAAAGCAGTTCTTC.

V gene TRBV5-1 combines with J gene TRBJ2-1; unclear D gene. Germline lookup yields CDR1 SGHRS and CDR2 YFSETQ. The CDR3 runs 15 residues. Trimming took 0 bases from V and 0 from J, leaving 7 bases between them. The CDR3 nucleotides read TGCGCCAGCAGCTTGGGATGGAGCTCCTACAATGAGCAGTTCTTC. The encoded protein is CASSLGWSSYNEQFF.

The gene calls are TRBV6-6 and TRBJ1-1; a possible D gene is TRBD1 (5 bases). CDR3 length: 13 residues. The V end lost 5 bases, the J end lost 2 bases, and 9 bases lay between the germline ends. Germline V gene sequence: CDR1 MNHNY, CDR2 SVGAGI (reference sequence). CDR3 in amino acids: CASSTTENTEAFF. The CDR3 DNA reads as TGTGCCAGCAGTACGACAGAAAACACTGAAGCTTTCTTT.

V is TRBV5-4 and J is TRBJ2-1; TRBD2 matches 15 bases. Germline V lookup: CDR1 SGHNT, CDR2 YYREEE (reference sequence). The V and J ends lost 4 bases and 8 bases, in that order; junction bases with no gene match: 7. The CDR3 runs to 16 residues. CDR3 nucleotides: TGTGCCAGCAGCCCGGGACTAGCGGGAGGCCGGGATGAGCAGTTCTTC. Translating it yields CASSPGLAGGRDEQFF. The variable domain in full, with the rest retrieved from reference TRBV5-4 and TRBJ2-1, is ETGVTQSPTHLIKTRGQQVTLRCSSQSGHNTVSWYQQALGQGPQFIFQYYREEENGRGNFPPRFSGLQFPNYSSELNVNALELDDSALYLCASSPGLAGGRDEQFFGPGTRLTVL.

This clone occurred once. The CDR3 nucleotides read TGTGCCAGCAGCCAAGACGTCTCTTATAATTCACCCCTCCACTTT. It encodes CASSQDVSYNSPLHF. V usage is TRBV4-2 and J usage is TRBJ1-6; no clear D gene. Germline V CDR1 and CDR2: LGHNA, YNFKEQ. This CDR3 contains 15 residues. Trimming left V 0 bases short and J 4 bases short, with 7 bases between.

The J gene is TRBJ2-3, the V gene TRBV11-2; D is perhaps TRBD2 (5 bases). The CDR3 length is 14 residues. Per the germline V gene, CDR1 is SGHAT and CDR2 is FQNNGV. V lost 1 base, J lost 4 bases, and 9 bases lay in between. The CDR3 sequence: CASSLGLPPDTQYF. The DNA for the CDR3 is TGTGCCAGCAGCTTAGGACTACCGCCAGATACGCAGTATTTT.

The V gene is TRBV5-1, the J gene TRBJ1-1; D might be TRBD1 (6 bases). This CDR3 region has 14 residues. Germline-derived CDR1 and CDR2 are SGHRS and YFSETQ. The V end lost 5 bases, the J end lost 0 bases, and 11 bases lay between the germline ends. CDR3: CASRPGTLNTEAFF. The CDR3 DNA is TGCGCCAGCAGGCCCGGGACATTGAACACTGAAGCTTTCTTT.

This clone was detected only a few times. The chain employs TRBV19 and TRBJ1-4; no clear D. V was shortened by 1 base and J by 0 bases, with 12 bases between the two germline ends. The germline V gene has CDR1 LNHDA and CDR2 SQIVND (reference sequence). This CDR3 region has 17 residues. This CDR3 reads CASSIVRADSTNEKLFF. CDR3 bases: TGTGCCAGTAGTATAGTTCGAGCTGACTCAACTAATGAAAAACTGTTTTTT.

The chain is built from TRBV7-6 and TRBJ2-5; 8 nucleotides match TRBD1. The CDR3 consists of 17 residues. Per the germline V gene, CDR1 is SGHVS and CDR2 is FNYEAQ. The J segment lost 1 base and the V segment lost 1 base, leaving 8 bases of the junction unmatched. CDR3 residues: CASSLVGGTGRQETQYF. The CDR3 DNA follows: TGTGCCAGCAGCTTAGTCGGTGGGACAGGACGCCAAGAGACCCAGTACTTC. The variable domain in full, with the rest retrieved from reference TRBV7-6 and TRBJ2-5, is GAGVSQSPRYKVTKRGQDVALRCDPISGHVSLYWYRQALGQGPEFLTYFNYEAQQDKSGLPNDRFSAERPEGSISTLTIQRTEQRDSAMYRCASSLVGGTGRQETQYFGPGTRLLVL.

This clone has just a few counts. The chain combines TRBV19 with TRBJ2-3, with a possible D match to TRBD2 (5 bases). The V gene's germline CDR1 is LNHDA and CDR2 SQIVND (reference sequence). The V gene lost 5 bases and the J gene lost 6 bases, with 21 bases spanning the gap. This CDR3 contains 16 residues. CDR3: CASSPSWTGGRDTQYF. The CDR3 region has the DNA TGTGCCAGTAGTCCGTCTTGGACTGGCGGTAGGGATACGCAGTATTTT.